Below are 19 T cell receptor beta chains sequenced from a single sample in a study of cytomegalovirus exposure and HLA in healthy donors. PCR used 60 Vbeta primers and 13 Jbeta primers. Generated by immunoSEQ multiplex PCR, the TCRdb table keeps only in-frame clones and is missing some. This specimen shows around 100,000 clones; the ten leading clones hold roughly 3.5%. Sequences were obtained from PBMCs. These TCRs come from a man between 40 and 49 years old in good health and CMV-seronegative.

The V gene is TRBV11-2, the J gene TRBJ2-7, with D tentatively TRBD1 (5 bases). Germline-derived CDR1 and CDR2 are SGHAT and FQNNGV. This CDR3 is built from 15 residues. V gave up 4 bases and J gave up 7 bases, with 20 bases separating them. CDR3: CASSSYRGLMWEQYF. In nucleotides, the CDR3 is TGTGCCAGCAGCTCTTATAGGGGTCTTATGTGGGAGCAGTACTTC.

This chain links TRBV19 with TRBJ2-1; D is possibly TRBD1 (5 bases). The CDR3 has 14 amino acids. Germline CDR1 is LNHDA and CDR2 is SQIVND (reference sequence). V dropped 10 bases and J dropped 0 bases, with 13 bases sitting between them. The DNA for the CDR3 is TGTGCCACTACCTGGGGCAGCTCCTACAATGAGCAGTTCTTC. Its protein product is CATTWGSSYNEQFF.

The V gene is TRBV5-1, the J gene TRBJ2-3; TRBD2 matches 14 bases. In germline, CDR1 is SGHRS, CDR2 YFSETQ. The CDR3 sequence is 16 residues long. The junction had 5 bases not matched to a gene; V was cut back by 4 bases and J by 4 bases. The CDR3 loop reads CASSPTGLAGADTQYF. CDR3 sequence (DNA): TGCGCCAGCAGCCCAACGGGACTAGCGGGAGCAGATACGCAGTATTTT.

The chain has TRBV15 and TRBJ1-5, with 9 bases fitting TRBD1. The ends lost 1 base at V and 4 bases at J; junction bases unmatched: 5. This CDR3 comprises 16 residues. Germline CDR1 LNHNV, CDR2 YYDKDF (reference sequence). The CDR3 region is CATSRAGQGPNQPQHF. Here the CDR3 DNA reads TGTGCCACCAGCAGAGCGGGACAGGGCCCGAATCAGCCCCAGCATTTT.

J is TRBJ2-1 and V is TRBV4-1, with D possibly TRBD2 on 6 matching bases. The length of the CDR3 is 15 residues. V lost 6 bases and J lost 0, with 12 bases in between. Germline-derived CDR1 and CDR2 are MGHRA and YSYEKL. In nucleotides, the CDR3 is TGCGCCAGCAGTTTGGGACTCAGCTCCTACAATGAGCAGTTCTTC. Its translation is CASSLGLSSYNEQFF.

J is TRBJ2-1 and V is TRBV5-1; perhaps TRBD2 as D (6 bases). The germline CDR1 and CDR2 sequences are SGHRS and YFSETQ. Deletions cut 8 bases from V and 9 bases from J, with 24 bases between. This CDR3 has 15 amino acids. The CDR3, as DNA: TGCGCCAGTCGCAAGGGGTCCCCGGGGGAGAGTGAGCAGTTCTTC. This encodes CASRKGSPGESEQFF.

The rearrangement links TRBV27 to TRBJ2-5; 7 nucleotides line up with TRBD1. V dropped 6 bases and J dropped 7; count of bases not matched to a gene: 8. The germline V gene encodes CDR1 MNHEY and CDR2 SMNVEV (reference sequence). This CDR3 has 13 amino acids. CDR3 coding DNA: TGTGCCAGCAGAAGCAGGGGGATTGGGACCCAGTACTTC. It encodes CASRSRGIGTQYF.

The CDR3 sequence: CASSLGQGLMSEQFF. The CDR3 nucleotides are TGTGCCAGCAGCCTGGGACAGGGCCTTATGAGTGAGCAGTTCTTC. The rearrangement joins TRBV5-4 to TRBJ2-1; 9 bases map to TRBD1. The V and J ends lost 4 bases and 9 bases, in that order; junction bases with no gene match: 11. Germline CDR1 and CDR2: SGHNT and YYREEE (reference sequence). The CDR3 extends over 15 amino acids.

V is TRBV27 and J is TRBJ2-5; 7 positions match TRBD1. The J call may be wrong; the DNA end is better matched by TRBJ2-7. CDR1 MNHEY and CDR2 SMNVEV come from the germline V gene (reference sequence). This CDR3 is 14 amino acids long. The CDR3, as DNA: TGTGCCAGCAGTAACTGGGACAGCGGCTACGAGCAGTACTTC. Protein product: CASSNWDSGYEQYF.

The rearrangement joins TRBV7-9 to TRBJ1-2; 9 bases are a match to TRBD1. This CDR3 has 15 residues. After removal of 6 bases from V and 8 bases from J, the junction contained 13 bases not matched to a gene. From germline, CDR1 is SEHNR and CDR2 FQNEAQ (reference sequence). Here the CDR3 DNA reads TGTGCCAGCAGATACACCAACGACAGGGGGAACGGCTACACCTTC. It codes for CASRYTNDRGNGYTF.

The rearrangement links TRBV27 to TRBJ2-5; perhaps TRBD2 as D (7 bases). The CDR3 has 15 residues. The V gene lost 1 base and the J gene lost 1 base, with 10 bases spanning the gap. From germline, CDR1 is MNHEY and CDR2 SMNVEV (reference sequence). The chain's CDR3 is CASSLWGGPQETQYF. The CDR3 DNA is TGTGCCAGCAGTTTATGGGGGGGGCCCCAAGAGACCCAGTACTTC.

CDR3 sequence reads: CASTFGVGEAFF. The CDR3 nucleotides are TGTGCCAGTACTTTCGGGGTGGGCGAAGCTTTCTTT. The gene calls are TRBV19 and TRBJ1-1; D is unresolved. Looked up from germline, CDR1 is LNHDA and CDR2 is SQIVND (reference sequence). The CDR3 consists of 12 residues. Between the trimmed V and J ends, which lost 7 bases and 8 bases, there was a span of 14 bases.

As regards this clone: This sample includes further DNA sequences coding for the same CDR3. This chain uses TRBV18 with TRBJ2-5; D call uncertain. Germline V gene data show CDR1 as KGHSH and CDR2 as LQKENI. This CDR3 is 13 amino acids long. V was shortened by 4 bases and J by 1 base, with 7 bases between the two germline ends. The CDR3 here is CASSLSSQETQYF. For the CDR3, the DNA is TGTGCCAGCTCACTATCCTCCCAAGAGACCCAGTACTTC.

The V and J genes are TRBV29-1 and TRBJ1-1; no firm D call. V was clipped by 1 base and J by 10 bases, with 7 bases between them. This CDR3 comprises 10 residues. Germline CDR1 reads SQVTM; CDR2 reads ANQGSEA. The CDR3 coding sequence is TGCAGCGTTGAAGTAGTTGGAGCTTTCTTT. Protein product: CSVEVVGAFF.

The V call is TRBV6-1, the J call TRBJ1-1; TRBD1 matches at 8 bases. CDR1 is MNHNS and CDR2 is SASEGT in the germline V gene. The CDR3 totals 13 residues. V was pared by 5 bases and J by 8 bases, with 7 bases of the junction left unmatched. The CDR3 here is CASSFGWTGEAFF. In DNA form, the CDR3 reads TGTGCCAGCAGTTTCGGATGGACAGGGGAAGCTTTCTTT.

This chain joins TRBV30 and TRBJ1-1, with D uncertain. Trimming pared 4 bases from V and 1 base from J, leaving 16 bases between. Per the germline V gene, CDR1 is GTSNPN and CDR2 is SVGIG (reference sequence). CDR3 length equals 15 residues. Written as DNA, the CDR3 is TGTGCCTGGACCCCCCGAGGTTCCTCGAACACTGAAGCTTTCTTT. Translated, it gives CAWTPRGSSNTEAFF.

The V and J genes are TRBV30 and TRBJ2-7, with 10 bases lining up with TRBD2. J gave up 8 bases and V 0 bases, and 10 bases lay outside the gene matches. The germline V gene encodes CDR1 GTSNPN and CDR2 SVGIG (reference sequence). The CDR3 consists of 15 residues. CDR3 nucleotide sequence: TGTGCCTGGAGTGTCACGGGACTAGCGACAAGGAAGCAGTACTTC. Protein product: CAWSVTGLATRKQYF.

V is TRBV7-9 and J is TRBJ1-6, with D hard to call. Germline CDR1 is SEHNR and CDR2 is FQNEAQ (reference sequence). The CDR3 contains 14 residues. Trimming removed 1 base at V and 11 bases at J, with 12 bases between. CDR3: CASSLGLDSTPLHF. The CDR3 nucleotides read TGTGCCAGCAGCTTAGGCTTGGACTCCACACCCCTCCACTTT. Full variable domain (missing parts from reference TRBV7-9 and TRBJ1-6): DTGVSQNPRHKITKRGQNVTFRCDPISEHNRLYWYRQTLGQGPEFLTYFQNEAQLEKSRLLSDRFSAERPKGSFSTLEIQRTEQGDSAMYLCASSLGLDSTPLHFGNGTRLTVT.

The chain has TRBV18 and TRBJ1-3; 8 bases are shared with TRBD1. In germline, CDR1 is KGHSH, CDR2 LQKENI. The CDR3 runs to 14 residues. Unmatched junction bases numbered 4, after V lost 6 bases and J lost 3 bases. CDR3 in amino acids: CASSATGVGNTIYF. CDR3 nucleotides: TGTGCCAGCTCCGCGACAGGGGTTGGAAACACCATATATTTT.